This T cell receptor beta chain comes out of a study of control samples from healthy donors and cancer patients. TCRdb's copy holds only in-frame clones and misses some; the assay was immunoSEQ multiplex PCR. Found here are 150,000 or so clones, about 94% of them singletons; the top ten hold approximately 15%. The CDR3 spans 14 residues. V lost 5 bases to trimming and J lost 6 bases, with 16 bases between them. Germline CDR1 reads LNHDA; CDR2 reads SQIVND (reference sequence). Sequences were obtained from PBMCs. This sequence originates from a man aged 55 to 70 with colorectal cancer. The chain uses TRBV19 and TRBJ1-2, with D perhaps TRBD1 (5 bases). The CDR3 region is CASSRAGSVDGYTF. CDR3 DNA sequence: TGTGCCAGTAGTCGGGCAGGGAGCGTCGATGGCTACACCTTC.